The clone carrying this T cell receptor beta chain appeared a few times. Antigen: not known. Vbeta (60) and Jbeta (13) primers were used in the PCR. Using immunoSEQ multiplex PCR, the repertoire was profiled, and TCRdb retains in-frame clones only, with some absent. The repertoire holds around 150,000 clones, with around 82% as singletons. This entry comes from a study of cytomegalovirus exposure and HLA in healthy donors. Study results and caveats: Analysis was carried out at a later point, and it linked a missense DCLRE1C variant to TCR beta V- and J-gene trimming. A later analysis reported that several of the most significant clusters appeared to be linked to common viral pathogens, among them Epstein-Barr virus.

The CDR3 runs 13 residues. Germline CDR1 is MNHEY and CDR2 is SVGAGI. The material sequenced was PBMCs. The chain combines TRBV6-5 with TRBJ2-5; possible D gene TRBD1, 5 bases. The closer fit of TRBJ2-7 to the DNA end suggests the J call may be wrong. The receptor was isolated from a man aged 45-65 years in good health and CMV-seronegative. The CDR3 region is CASSYVRESEQYF. CDR3 coding DNA: TGTGCCAGCAGTTACGTCAGGGAATCCGAGCAGTACTTC.